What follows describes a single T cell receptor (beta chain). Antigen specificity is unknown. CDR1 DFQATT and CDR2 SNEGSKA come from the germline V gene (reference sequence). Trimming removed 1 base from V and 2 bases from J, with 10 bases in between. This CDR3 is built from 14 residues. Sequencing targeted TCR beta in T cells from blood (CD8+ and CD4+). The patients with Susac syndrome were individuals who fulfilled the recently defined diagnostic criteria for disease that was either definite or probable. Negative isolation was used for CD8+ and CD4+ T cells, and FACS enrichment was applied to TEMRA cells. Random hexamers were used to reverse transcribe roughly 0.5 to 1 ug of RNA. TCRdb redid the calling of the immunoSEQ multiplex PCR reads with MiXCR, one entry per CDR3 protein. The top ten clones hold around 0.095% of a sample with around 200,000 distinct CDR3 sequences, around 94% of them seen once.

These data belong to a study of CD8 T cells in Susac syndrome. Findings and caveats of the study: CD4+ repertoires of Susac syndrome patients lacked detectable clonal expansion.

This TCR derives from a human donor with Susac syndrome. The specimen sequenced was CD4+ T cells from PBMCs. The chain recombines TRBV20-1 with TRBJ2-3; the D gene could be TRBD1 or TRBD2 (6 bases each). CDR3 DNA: TGCAGTGCTAGAGTTGCGGGACACACAGATACGCAGTATTTT. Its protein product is CSARVAGHTDTQYF.